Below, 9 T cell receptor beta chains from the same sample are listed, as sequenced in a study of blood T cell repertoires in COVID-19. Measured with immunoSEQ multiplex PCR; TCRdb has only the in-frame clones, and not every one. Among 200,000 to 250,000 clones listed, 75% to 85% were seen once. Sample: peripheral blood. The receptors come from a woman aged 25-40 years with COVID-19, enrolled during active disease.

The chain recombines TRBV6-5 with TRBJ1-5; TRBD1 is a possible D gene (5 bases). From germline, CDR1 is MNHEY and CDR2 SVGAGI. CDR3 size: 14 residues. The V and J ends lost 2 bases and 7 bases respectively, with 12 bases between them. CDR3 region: CASSYGAGHQPQHF. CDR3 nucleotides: TGTGCCAGCAGTTACGGGGCAGGGCACCAGCCCCAGCATTTT.

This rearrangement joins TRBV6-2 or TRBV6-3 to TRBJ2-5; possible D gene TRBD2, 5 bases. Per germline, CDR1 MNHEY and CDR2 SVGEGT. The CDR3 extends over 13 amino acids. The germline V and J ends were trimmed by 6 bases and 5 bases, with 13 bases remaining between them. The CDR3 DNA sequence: TGTGCCAGCAGCGACGGGGTTCGGGAGACCCAGTACTTC. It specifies CASSDGVRETQYF.

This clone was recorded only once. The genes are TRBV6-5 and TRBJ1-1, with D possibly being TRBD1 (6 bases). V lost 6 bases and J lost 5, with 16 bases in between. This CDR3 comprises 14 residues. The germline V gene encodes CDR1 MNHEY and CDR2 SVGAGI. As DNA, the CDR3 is TGTGCCAGCAGCCTATCGAGGGGGGGAACTGAAGCTTTCTTT. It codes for CASSLSRGGTEAFF.

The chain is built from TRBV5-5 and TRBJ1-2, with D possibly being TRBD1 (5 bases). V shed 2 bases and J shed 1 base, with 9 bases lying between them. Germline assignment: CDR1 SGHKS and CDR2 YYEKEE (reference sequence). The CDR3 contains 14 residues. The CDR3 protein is CASSFIDSNYGYTF. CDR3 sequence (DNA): TGTGCCAGCAGCTTCATTGACAGTAACTATGGCTACACCTTC.

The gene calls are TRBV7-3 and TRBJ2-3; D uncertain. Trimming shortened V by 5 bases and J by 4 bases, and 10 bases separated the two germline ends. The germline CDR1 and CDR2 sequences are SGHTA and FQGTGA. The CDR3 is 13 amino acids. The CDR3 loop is CASSPFGPDTQYF. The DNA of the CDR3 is TGTGCCAGCAGCCCTTTTGGGCCAGATACGCAGTATTTT. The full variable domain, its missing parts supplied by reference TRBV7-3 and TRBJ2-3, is GAGVSQTPSNKVTEKGKYVELRCDPISGHTALYWYRQSLGQGPEFLIYFQGTGAADDSGLPNDRFFAVRPEGSVSTLKIQRTERGDSAVYLCASSPFGPDTQYFGPGTRLTVL.

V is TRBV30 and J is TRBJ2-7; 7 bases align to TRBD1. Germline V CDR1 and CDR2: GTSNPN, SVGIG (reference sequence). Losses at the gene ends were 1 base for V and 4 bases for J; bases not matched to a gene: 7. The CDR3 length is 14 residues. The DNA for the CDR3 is TGTGCCTGGAGTGAAACCGGGACAGCGTACGAGCAGTACTTC. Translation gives CAWSETGTAYEQYF.

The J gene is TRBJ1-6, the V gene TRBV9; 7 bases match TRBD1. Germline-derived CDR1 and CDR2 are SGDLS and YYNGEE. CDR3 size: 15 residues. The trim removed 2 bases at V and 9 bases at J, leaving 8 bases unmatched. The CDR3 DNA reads TGTGCCAGCAGCGTCTTCACAGGGGTGGGTTCACCCCTCCACTTT. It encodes CASSVFTGVGSPLHF.

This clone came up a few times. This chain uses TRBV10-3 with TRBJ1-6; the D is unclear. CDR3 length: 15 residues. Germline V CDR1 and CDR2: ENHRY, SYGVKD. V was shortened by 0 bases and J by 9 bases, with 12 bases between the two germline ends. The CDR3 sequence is CAISESTTSGSPLHF. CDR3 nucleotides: TGTGCCATCAGTGAGTCGACAACTAGTGGTTCACCCCTCCACTTT.

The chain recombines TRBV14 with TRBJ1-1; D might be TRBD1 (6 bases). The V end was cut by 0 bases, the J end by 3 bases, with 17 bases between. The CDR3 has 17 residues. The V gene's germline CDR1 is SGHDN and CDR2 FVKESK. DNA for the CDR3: TGTGCCAGCAGCCAAGAAGGGCAGGGGCCGTTTGACACTGAAGCTTTCTTT. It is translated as CASSQEGQGPFDTEAFF.